The rows below give T cell receptor beta chains drawn from one sample of a study of beta chain features in type 1 diabetes. Produced via immunoSEQ multiplex PCR; TCRdb's table is partial and in-frame only. The data show about 660,000 clones, about 14% seen once. The material sequenced was naive CD4+ T cells from blood. The receptors were sampled from a man aged 18-30 years with type 1 diabetes. CDR3s include the opening cysteine and the closing phenylalanine or tryptophan. A D gene is named only where the DNA matches it firmly. Clone size is shown for a subset of rows, as once, few, many or a class of expanded clone.

len	v_gene	j_gene	abundance	d_gene	CDR3aa	CDR3nt
13	TRBV29-1	TRBJ1-1	few	-	CSVESQLNTEAFF	TGCAGCGTTGAGAGCCAGCTGAACACTGAAGCTTTCTTT
16	TRBV5-4	TRBJ2-2	few	TRBD1	CASSAGTVRGTGELFF	TGTGCCAGCAGCGCAGGGACAGTACGGGGCACCGGGGAGCTGTTTTTT
15	TRBV7-7	TRBJ2-5	few	TRBD2	CASSSSREVPETQYF	TGTGCTAGCAGCTCATCGCGGGAGGTGCCGGAGACCCAGTACTTC
14	TRBV28	TRBJ2-7	-	TRBD2	CASSLGTSIGEQYF	TGTGCCAGCAGTTTGGGGACTAGCATCGGCGAGCAGTACTTC
15	TRBV9	TRBJ2-1	-	TRBD2	CASSGSSGRYNEQFF	TGTGCCAGCAGCGGCTCTAGCGGGAGGTACAATGAGCAGTTCTTC
13	TRBV11-2	TRBJ1-3	few	-	CASSLSPGMKIYF	TGTGCCAGCAGCTTATCGCCAGGGATGAAGATATATTTT
15	TRBV16	TRBJ2-1	-	-	CASSQFRAAYNEQFF	TGTGCCAGCAGCCAATTCCGGGCTGCCTACAATGAGCAGTTCTTC
15	TRBV25-1	TRBJ1-2	-	-	CATASFQGIGDGYTF	TGTGCCACGGCCTCCTTCCAGGGGATAGGGGATGGCTACACCTTC
13	TRBV2	TRBJ1-5	-	-	CASVSQGAQPQHF	TGTGCCAGCGTATCACAGGGAGCGCAGCCCCAGCATTTT
12	TRBV6-5	TRBJ1-2	few	-	CASSFGHEGYTF	TGTGCCAGCAGTTTCGGACACGAGGGCTACACCTTC
14	TRBV18	TRBJ2-3	-	-	CASSPRLTTDTQYF	TGTGCCAGCTCACCAAGGCTGACCACAGATACGCAGTATTTT
15	TRBV30	TRBJ1-2	-	-	CAWNGRKQGERGYTF	TGTGCCTGGAACGGACGAAAACAGGGAGAAAGGGGCTACACCTTC
14	TRBV7-2	TRBJ2-7	-	TRBD2	CASSLWTSGYEQYF	TGTGCCAGCAGCCTCTGGACTAGCGGCTACGAGCAGTACTTC
17	TRBV19	TRBJ1-5	-	TRBD1	CASSTGQGPRGNQPQHF	TGTGCCAGTAGTACGGGACAGGGGCCTCGGGGCAATCAGCCCCAGCATTTT
14	TRBV28	TRBJ2-7	-	TRBD1	CASSSWTGTYEQYF	TGTGCCAGCAGTTCCTGGACAGGGACCTACGAGCAGTACTTC
16	TRBV5-5	TRBJ2-1	-	TRBD1	CASSLVPGQGYNEQFF	TGTGCCAGCAGCTTGGTTCCGGGACAGGGCTACAATGAGCAGTTCTTC
13	TRBV6-1	TRBJ1-2	-	-	CASSEAVNYGYTF	TGTGCCAGCAGTGAAGCAGTCAACTATGGCTACACCTTC
13	TRBV28	TRBJ1-5	few	-	CASSATLNQPQHF	TGTGCCAGCAGTGCCACCCTTAATCAGCCCCAGCATTTT
13	TRBV4-1	TRBJ2-2	-	-	CASSQERTGELFF	TGCGCCAGCAGCCAAGAGAGGACCGGGGAGCTGTTTTTT
16	TRBV5-6	TRBJ2-5	-	-	CASAREKVRVGETQYF	TGTGCCAGCGCACGAGAAAAGGTCAGGGTCGGTGAGACCCAGTACTTC
15	TRBV18	TRBJ2-7	-	TRBD1	CASSGQGWITYEQYF	TGTGCCAGCTCGGGACAGGGGTGGATTACTTACGAGCAGTACTTC
16	TRBV9	TRBJ2-2	few	-	CASRRAGMANTGELFF	TGTGCCAGCAGGAGAGCAGGGATGGCGAACACCGGGGAGCTGTTTTTT
16	TRBV7-9	TRBJ2-5	-	-	CASSLDRVSTQETQYF	TGTGCCAGCAGCTTAGACAGGGTCAGTACGCAAGAGACCCAGTACTTC
14	TRBV29-1	TRBJ2-3	few	TRBD2	CSARDSGLTDTQYF	TGCAGCGCCCGGGATAGCGGGTTGACAGATACGCAGTATTTT
17	TRBV30	TRBJ1-1	few	-	CACDPSKRGEVNTEAFF	TGTGCCTGCGATCCCTCGAAAAGAGGGGAAGTGAACACTGAAGCTTTCTTT
14	TRBV7-6	TRBJ1-4	-	-	CASSLGQGAEKLFF	TGTGCCAGCAGCTTAGGGCAGGGCGCTGAAAAACTGTTTTTT
14	TRBV4-3	TRBJ2-1	-	TRBD1	CASSQGDSYNEQFF	TGCGCCAGCAGCCAAGGGGACAGTTACAATGAGCAGTTCTTC
14	TRBV18	TRBJ2-5	few	-	CASSPLGREETQYF	TGTGCCAGCTCACCATTGGGCAGGGAAGAGACCCAGTACTTC
17	TRBV28	TRBJ2-2	-	TRBD2	CASSLSVIAGASGELFF	TGTGCCAGCAGTTTGAGTGTGATAGCGGGAGCGAGCGGGGAGCTGTTTTTT
12	TRBV28	TRBJ2-3	-	-	CASTDNTDTQYF	TGTGCCAGCACCGACAACACAGATACGCAGTATTTT
14	TRBV30	TRBJ2-2	-	-	CAWSSQSNTGELFF	TGTGCCTGGAGTAGTCAGTCGAACACCGGGGAGCTGTTTTTT
15	TRBV6-5	TRBJ2-7	-	-	CASSYSSQGIYEQYF	TGTGCCAGCAGTTACTCGTCACAGGGCATCTACGAGCAGTACTTC
13	TRBV28	TRBJ1-5	few	-	CASSPPMGQPQHF	TGTGCCAGCAGTCCTCCTATGGGTCAGCCCCAGCATTTT
15	TRBV11-2	TRBJ2-1	few	TRBD2	CASSSQGGGGNEQFF	TGTGCCAGCAGCTCCCAAGGTGGGGGGGGCAATGAGCAGTTCTTC
15	TRBV30	TRBJ2-1	-	-	CAWTLRTGYYNEQFF	TGTGCCTGGACACTTAGAACAGGATACTACAATGAGCAGTTCTTC
15	TRBV7-6	TRBJ2-3	few	TRBD2	CASSASGTSGGTQYF	TGTGCCAGCAGCGCCTCCGGGACTAGCGGGGGTACGCAGTATTTT
14	TRBV14	TRBJ1-5	few	-	CASRHRLGKQPQHF	TGTGCCAGCAGACATCGACTAGGAAAGCAGCCCCAGCATTTT
14	TRBV18	TRBJ1-2	-	-	CASSPTGQHYGYTF	TGTGCCAGCTCACCAACCGGACAGCACTATGGCTACACCTTC
16	TRBV15	TRBJ2-1	-	-	CATSRDSAWAVNEQFF	TGTGCCACCAGCAGAGATTCGGCGTGGGCGGTCAATGAGCAGTTCTTC